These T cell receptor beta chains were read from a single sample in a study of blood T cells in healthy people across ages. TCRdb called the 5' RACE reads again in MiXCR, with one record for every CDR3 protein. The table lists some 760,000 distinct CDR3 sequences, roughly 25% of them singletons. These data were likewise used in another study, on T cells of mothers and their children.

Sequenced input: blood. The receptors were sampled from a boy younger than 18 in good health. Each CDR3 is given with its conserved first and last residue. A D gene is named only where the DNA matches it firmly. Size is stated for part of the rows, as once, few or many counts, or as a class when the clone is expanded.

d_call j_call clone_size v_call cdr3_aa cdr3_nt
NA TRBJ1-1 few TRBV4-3 CASSQVAWGNTEAFF TGCGCCAGCAGCCAAGTAGCGTGGGGGAACACTGAAGCTTTCTTT
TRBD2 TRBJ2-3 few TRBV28 CASSLNGGAGADTQYF TGTGCCAGCAGTTTGAACGGGGGGGCTGGCGCAGATACGCAGTATTTT
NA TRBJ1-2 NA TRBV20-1 CSARFPPQGYTF TGCAGTGCTAGATTCCCTCCCCAAGGCTACACCTTC
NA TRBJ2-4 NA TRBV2 CASSETFLTGAKNIQYF TGTGCCAGCAGTGAAACCTTCTTGACAGGAGCCAAAAACATTCAGTACTTC
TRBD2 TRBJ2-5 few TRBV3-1 CASSPGTSGPQETQYF TGTGCCAGCAGCCCTGGGACTAGCGGTCCACAAGAGACCCAGTACTTC
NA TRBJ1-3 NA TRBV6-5 CASSREDSGNTIYF TGTGCCAGCAGCCGCGAGGACTCTGGAAACACCATATATTTT
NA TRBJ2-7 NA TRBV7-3 CASSLTGVSGYEQYF TGTGCCAGCAGCTTAACAGGGGTTTCGGGATACGAGCAGTACTTC
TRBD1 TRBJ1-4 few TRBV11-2 CASRVGRGLRGDEELFF TGTGCCAGCAGGGTCGGCAGGGGGCTACGGGGAGATGAAGAACTGTTTTTT
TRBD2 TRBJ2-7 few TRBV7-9 CASSSTGLAGIEQYF TGTGCCAGCAGCAGCACGGGACTAGCGGGAATCGAGCAGTACTTC
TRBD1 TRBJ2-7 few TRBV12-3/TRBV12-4 CASNDQPGTGEQYF TGTGCCAGCAATGACCAACCGGGGACAGGCGAGCAGTACTTC
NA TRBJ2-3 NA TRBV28 CASSSFPQGGRTDTQYF TGTGCCAGCAGTTCTTTTCCACAGGGAGGGAGGACAGATACGCAGTATTTT
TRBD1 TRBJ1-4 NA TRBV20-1 CSARDMYFGTGREVGKLFF TGCAGTGCTAGAGATATGTATTTTGGGACAGGCCGCGAAGTAGGAAAACTGTTTTTT
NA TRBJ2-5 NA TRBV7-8 CASSLGRFWETQYF TGTGCCAGCAGCTTAGGGCGTTTTTGGGAGACCCAGTACTTC
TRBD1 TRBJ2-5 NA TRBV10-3 CAISAPRTGGNSETQYF TGTGCCATCAGCGCTCCCCGGACAGGGGGTAATTCGGAGACCCAGTACTTC
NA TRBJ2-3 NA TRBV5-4 CASSLAEKASTDTQYF TGTGCCAGCAGCTTGGCAGAAAAAGCTAGCACAGATACGCAGTATTTT
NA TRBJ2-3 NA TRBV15 CATSNPGGTDTQYF TGTGCCACCAGCAACCCTGGCGGTACAGATACGCAGTATTTT
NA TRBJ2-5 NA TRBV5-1 CASSLAEPQETQYF TGCGCCAGCAGCTTGGCTGAGCCCCAAGAGACCCAGTACTTC
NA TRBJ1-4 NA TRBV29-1 CSVARQSPYEKLFF TGCAGCGTGGCCAGACAGTCTCCTTATGAAAAACTGTTTTTT
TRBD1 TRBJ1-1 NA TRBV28 CASRTGQLNTEAFF TGTGCCAGCAGAACGGGACAGTTAAACACTGAGGCTTTCTTT
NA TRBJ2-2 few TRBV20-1 CSARDRLSGELFF TGCAGTGCTAGAGATCGGCTATCCGGGGAGCTGTTTTTT
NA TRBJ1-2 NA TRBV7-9 CASSNIPRPWGYTF TGTGCCAGCAGCAATATACCGAGACCGTGGGGCTACACCTTC
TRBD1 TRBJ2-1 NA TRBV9 CASSGGTGSSYNEQFF TGTGCCAGCAGCGGAGGGACAGGCAGCTCCTACAATGAGCAGTTCTTC
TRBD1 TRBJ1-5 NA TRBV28 CASSAPGTGGANQPQHF TGTGCCAGCAGTGCCCCCGGGACAGGGGGCGCGAATCAGCCCCAGCATTTT
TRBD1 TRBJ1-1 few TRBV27 CASQPSTGGEVDTEAFF TGTGCCAGCCAACCTTCGACAGGGGGCGAGGTGGACACTGAAGCTTTCTTT
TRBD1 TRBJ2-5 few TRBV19 CASGQGIETQYF TGTGCCAGCGGACAGGGGATAGAGACCCAGTACTTC
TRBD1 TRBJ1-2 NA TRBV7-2 CASRRRQGESTNYGYTF TGTGCCAGCAGACGACGGCAGGGGGAAAGTACTAACTATGGCTACACCTTC
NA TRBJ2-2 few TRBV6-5 CASSYSMQGTGELFF TGTGCCAGCAGTTACTCGATGCAGGGAACCGGGGAGCTGTTTTTT
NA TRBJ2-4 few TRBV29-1 CSVEGGRNIQYF TGCAGCGTTGAGGGCGGTAGGAACATTCAGTACTTC
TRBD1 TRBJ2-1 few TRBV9 CASSFRDRGYNEQFF TGTGCCAGCAGTTTCCGGGACAGGGGGTACAATGAGCAGTTCTTC
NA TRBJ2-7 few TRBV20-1 CSARVHSSGNEQYF TGCAGTGCTAGAGTCCACAGCTCCGGGAACGAGCAGTACTTC
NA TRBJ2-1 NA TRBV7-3 CASSTAYGEQFF TGTGCCAGCAGCACTGCGTACGGTGAGCAGTTCTTC
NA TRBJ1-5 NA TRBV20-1 CSASVLGGRQPQHF TGCAGTGCTAGTGTTTTAGGGGGACGACAGCCCCAGCATTTT
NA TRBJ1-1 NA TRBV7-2 CASGRWGTNTEAFF TGTGCCAGCGGTCGTTGGGGGACGAACACTGAAGCTTTCTTT
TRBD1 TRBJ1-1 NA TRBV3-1 CASSLLPGTGRLHTEAFF TGTGCCAGCAGCCTTCTCCCCGGGACAGGGAGGTTGCACACTGAAGCTTTCTTT
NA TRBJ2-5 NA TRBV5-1 CASSLVSFGGLRVVEQETQYF TGCGCCAGCAGCTTGGTATCCTTCGGGGGGCTAAGGGTGGTGGAGCAAGAGACCCAGTACTTC